The rows below give T cell receptor beta chains drawn from one sample of a study of post-analysis software for immune sequencing data. TCRdb independently ran MiXCR on the PCR reads; one entry per CDR3 protein. The repertoire consists of 600,000 to 700,000 distinct CDR3 sequences, with around 60% occurring once and the leading ten covering about 11%. Material: blood. All receptors derive from a girl under 10 years old with multiple sclerosis. Both conserved end residues are part of each CDR3. Each record gives: CDR3 DNA, CDR3 protein, D gene, clone size, V gene, J gene. The D gene is left open where the match is weak. Expanded clones get a size class; other rows say once, few or many, or leave the size out.

TGCAGTGCCTCGAACAGGGGAGGGTCAGATACGCAGTATTTT,CSASNRGGSDTQYF,.,.,TRBV20-1,TRBJ2-3
TGTGCCAGCAGTTTGTGGGACAGGAATTCACCCCTCCACTTT,CASSLWDRNSPLHF,TRBD1,.,TRBV12-3/TRBV12-4,TRBJ1-6
TGTGCCAGCAGCCCCACAGGGGGCGGTTTTACTCAGCCCCAGCATTTT,CASSPTGGGFTQPQHF,TRBD1,few,TRBV7-2,TRBJ1-5
TGTGCCAGCAGGGCAAGGACTAGCGGAGGGGCCGAGCAGTACTTC,CASRARTSGGAEQYF,TRBD2,.,TRBV2,TRBJ2-7
TGCGCCAGCAGCCTAAGGGCGGTCGGAGACAATGAGCAGTTCTTC,CASSLRAVGDNEQFF,.,.,TRBV5-1,TRBJ2-1
TGCGCCAGCAGCAGCCGGGACAGAGTGGATACGCAGTATTTT,CASSSRDRVDTQYF,TRBD1,few,TRBV5-1,TRBJ2-3
TGTGCCAGCAGCCCTTCGAGCAGGGGCGGCTACACCTTC,CASSPSSRGGYTF,.,.,TRBV7-9,TRBJ1-2
TGTGCCAGCAGAGGATCGCAGGGACTACGGAGCTCCTACAATGAGCAGTTCTTC,CASRGSQGLRSSYNEQFF,TRBD2,few,TRBV7-2,TRBJ2-1
TGTGCCAGCAGCCGACAGGGACCGAACTATGGCTACACCTTC,CASSRQGPNYGYTF,TRBD1,.,TRBV6-2/TRBV6-3,TRBJ1-2
TGTGCCAGCAGCTTAGAGGGGGGGTCCTACAATGAGCGGTTCTTC,CASSLEGGSYNERFF,.,.,TRBV7-2,TRBJ2-1
TGTGCCATCAGTGGGAGACAGGGTGGAGAGACCCAGTACTTC,CAISGRQGGETQYF,TRBD1,.,TRBV10-3,TRBJ2-5
TGCGCCAGCAGCCAAGTTCCAGGGGTAGAAGCTTTCTTT,CASSQVPGVEAFF,.,.,TRBV4-3,TRBJ1-1
TGCAGTGCTAGCGGGAGGGCCGCGAACACCGGGGAGCTGTTTTTT,CSASGRAANTGELFF,TRBD2,.,TRBV20-1,TRBJ2-2
TGTGCCAGCAGCCAAGATCACGACAATCTGCAGTTCTTC,CASSQDHDNLQFF,.,.,TRBV3-1,TRBJ2-1
TGTGCCAGCAGCTTAGATTTTAGCGGGATCTACGAGCAGTACTTC,CASSLDFSGIYEQYF,TRBD2,once,TRBV11-2,TRBJ2-7
TGTGCCAGCAGCTTAGCGTTCGGCCAAGAGACCCAGTACTTC,CASSLAFGQETQYF,.,.,TRBV7-2,TRBJ2-5
TGTGCCAGCAGTTACTCGGCAGGGGTCATCTCTGAACATGAAGCTTTCTTT,CASSYSAGVISEHEAFF,.,few,TRBV6-6,TRBJ1-1
TGTGCCATCAGTGTTGACGGGTTCTACAATGAGCAGTACTTC,CAISVDGFYNEQYF,.,few,TRBV10-3,TRBJ2-7
TGTGCCAGCAGTTACCGGGCATCTAGCACAGATACGCAGTATTTT,CASSYRASSTDTQYF,.,few,TRBV6-6,TRBJ2-3
TGCAGTGCTAGGCCGGGACAGGAATATGGCTACACCTTC,CSARPGQEYGYTF,TRBD1,.,TRBV20-1,TRBJ1-2
TGTGCCAGCAGCTTAACCCAACTAGCGGAGAATGAGCAGTTCTTC,CASSLTQLAENEQFF,TRBD2,.,TRBV7-2,TRBJ2-1
TGCAGTGCTAGAGAACCACAGGGACTCTCTAACTATGGCTACACCTTC,CSAREPQGLSNYGYTF,.,.,TRBV20-1,TRBJ1-2
TGTGCCACCTCCGGGACAGGGAGCGAGACCCAGTACTTC,CATSGTGSETQYF,TRBD1,.,TRBV18,TRBJ2-5
TGTGCCTCGGGACATTCGGGCTACACTGAAGCTTTCTTT,CASGHSGYTEAFF,.,.,TRBV10-3,TRBJ1-1
TGTGCCAGCAAGGACTCCCCTAACTATGAAAAACTGTTTTTT,CASKDSPNYEKLFF,.,few,TRBV6-1,TRBJ1-4
TGTGCCATCGAGGGCGGTACCTACAATGAGCAGTTCTTC,CAIEGGTYNEQFF,.,.,TRBV10-3,TRBJ2-1
TGTGCCAGCAGTTCCTCGACTAGCGGGAAACAGCAGTACTTC,CASSSSTSGKQQYF,TRBD2,.,TRBV12-3/TRBV12-4,TRBJ2-7
TGTGCCAGCTCACCAAACAGGGAGAATGAGCAGTTCTTC,CASSPNRENEQFF,.,.,TRBV18,TRBJ2-1
TGTGCCAGCAGTCCCGATGAGCGGGGGGGCCCCTACAATGAGCAGTTCTTC,CASSPDERGGPYNEQFF,TRBD2,few,TRBV12-3/TRBV12-4,TRBJ2-1
TGCAGTGCTAGAGTAGGGGGCTCTGAAGCTTTCTTT,CSARVGGSEAFF,TRBD1,.,TRBV20-1,TRBJ1-1
TGTGCCAGCGGCTTGGGGATCCAAGTTGGGGAGCTGTTTTTT,CASGLGIQVGELFF,.,few,TRBV5-5,TRBJ2-2
TGTGCCAGCAGTGAGAATAGAATTACTAATGAAAAACTGTTTTTT,CASSENRITNEKLFF,.,few,TRBV6-1,TRBJ1-4
TGTGCCAGCAGTGATCCTAACGGACAGGGCTACACCTTC,CASSDPNGQGYTF,.,.,TRBV25-1,TRBJ1-2
TGCAGCTACGAGGGGGACACCTATAGCACAGATACGCAGTATTTT,CSYEGDTYSTDTQYF,.,few,TRBV29-1,TRBJ2-3
TGTGCCAGCGTTGGAGGGCCCCCCTACGAGCAGTACTTC,CASVGGPPYEQYF,.,few,TRBV12-3/TRBV12-4,TRBJ2-7
TGCAGCGTCCCCCGGGGGGTCGCCCAGCCCCAGCATTTT,CSVPRGVAQPQHF,.,once,TRBV29-1,TRBJ1-5
TGCAGTGCTAGAGATCCCCGAAGAGAGAGGGATGGCTACACCTTC,CSARDPRRERDGYTF,.,.,TRBV20-1,TRBJ1-2
TGTGCCAGCAGCTCTAGCGGGGGGGCCAAAGAGACCCAGTACTTC,CASSSSGGAKETQYF,TRBD2,.,TRBV7-9,TRBJ2-5
TGCAGCGTGCGGCTCGGGGGGGGAGCTGAGCAGTTCTTC,CSVRLGGGAEQFF,TRBD2,.,TRBV29-1,TRBJ2-1
TGCGCCAGCAGCCTAGACAGGGGCTTTTACAATGAGCAGTTCTTC,CASSLDRGFYNEQFF,TRBD1,.,TRBV4-3,TRBJ2-1
TGTGCCAGCAGTGAAGGGGCACAGGGAGTCCCCTACGAGCAGTACTTC,CASSEGAQGVPYEQYF,.,.,TRBV2,TRBJ2-7
TGTGCCAGCAGCTACCAAGACAGGGCTGGGGCCAACGTCCTGACTTTC,CASSYQDRAGANVLTF,TRBD1,few,TRBV9,TRBJ2-6
TGCAGCGTTGAAGACTGGGCTTTACAACAAGAGACCCAGTACTTC,CSVEDWALQQETQYF,.,few,TRBV29-1,TRBJ2-5
TGTGCCAGTACTTCAATAGGGGGAAACTACGAGCAGTACTTC,CASTSIGGNYEQYF,.,few,TRBV7-9,TRBJ2-7
TGTGCCAGCAGTTCCCGGTTGGCGAGTGGAAAACTGTTTTTT,CASSSRLASGKLFF,.,.,TRBV7-2,TRBJ1-4
TGTGCCAGCTCGCCTGGTGGACAGCGGGAGGTCGAGGGCTACACCTTC,CASSPGGQREVEGYTF,.,.,TRBV18,TRBJ1-2
TGCAGTGCTCCCCAGGGACGTTCATCTAACTATGGCTACACCTTC,CSAPQGRSSNYGYTF,.,few,TRBV20-1,TRBJ1-2
TGTGCCAGCAGCTTAGCGTCTTTAAGTGGAGATACGCAGTATTTT,CASSLASLSGDTQYF,.,.,TRBV7-2,TRBJ2-3